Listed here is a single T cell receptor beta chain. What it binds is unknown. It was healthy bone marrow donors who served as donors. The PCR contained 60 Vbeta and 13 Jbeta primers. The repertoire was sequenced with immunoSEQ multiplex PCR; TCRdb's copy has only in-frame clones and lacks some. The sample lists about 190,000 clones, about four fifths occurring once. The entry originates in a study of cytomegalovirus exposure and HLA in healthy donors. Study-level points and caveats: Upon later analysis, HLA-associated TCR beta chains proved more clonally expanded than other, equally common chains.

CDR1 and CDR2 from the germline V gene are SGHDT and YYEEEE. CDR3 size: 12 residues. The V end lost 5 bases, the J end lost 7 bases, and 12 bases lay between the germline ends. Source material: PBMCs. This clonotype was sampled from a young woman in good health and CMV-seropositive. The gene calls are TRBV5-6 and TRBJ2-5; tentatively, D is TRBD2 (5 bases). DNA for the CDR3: TGTGCCAGCAGTCGATCCGCGGGGACCCAGTACTTC. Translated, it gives CASSRSAGTQYF. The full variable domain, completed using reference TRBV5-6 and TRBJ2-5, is DAGVTQSPTHLIKTRGQQVTLRCSPKSGHDTVSWYQQALGQGPQFIFQYYEEEERQRGNFPDRFSGHQFPNYSSELNVNALLLGDSALYLCASSRSAGTQYFGPGTRLLVL.